The sequence of this TCR beta chain was determined in a study of monozygotic twins with inflammatory bowel disease. From germline, CDR1 is MNHEY and CDR2 SMNVEV (reference sequence). The CDR3 length is 17 residues. No DNA is given; TCRdb re-called the 5' RACE reads and lists each CDR3 protein once. The table lists more than 300,000 distinct CDR3 sequences. The sample consisted of blood. The chain combines TRBV27 with TRBJ2-1; there is no DNA to check the TCRdb D call of TRBD2. This sequence was found in a human donor with ulcerative colitis or Crohn's disease, or a healthy co-twin of an affected twin (not recorded which). The CDR3 loop is CASSLRVLTSGYNEQFF.